This T cell receptor (beta chain) was observed in a study of blood T cell repertoires in COVID-19. Study-level information: COVID-19 samples, acute and convalescent, were from the United States, Italy and Spain. T cells, B-cell-depleted T cells, or PBMCs supplied cDNA or gDNA.

Generated by immunoSEQ multiplex PCR, the TCRdb table keeps only in-frame clones and is missing some. The sample lists about 210,000 clones, roughly 87% seen once, with 9% to 12% in the top ten. Residents of approximately 25 US areas, aged about 18 to 89 years, made up the participants. Assignment of participants to cohorts was predicated upon participant-reported clinical history. The CDR3 runs 14 residues. CDR1 is KGHDR, CDR2 SFDVKD, per germline. Trimming took off 3 bases at V and 8 bases at J, with 15 bases between the two ends. The sequencing input was PBMCs or T cells enriched from blood (not recorded which). This receptor was taken from a man between 18 and 35 years old with acute COVID-19. The chain has TRBV24-1 and TRBJ1-2; TRBD1 is a possible D gene (5 bases). The CDR3 reads CATSDPGGNLGYTF. The CDR3 DNA sequence: TGTGCCACCAGTGATCCTGGGGGGAACCTAGGCTACACCTTC.